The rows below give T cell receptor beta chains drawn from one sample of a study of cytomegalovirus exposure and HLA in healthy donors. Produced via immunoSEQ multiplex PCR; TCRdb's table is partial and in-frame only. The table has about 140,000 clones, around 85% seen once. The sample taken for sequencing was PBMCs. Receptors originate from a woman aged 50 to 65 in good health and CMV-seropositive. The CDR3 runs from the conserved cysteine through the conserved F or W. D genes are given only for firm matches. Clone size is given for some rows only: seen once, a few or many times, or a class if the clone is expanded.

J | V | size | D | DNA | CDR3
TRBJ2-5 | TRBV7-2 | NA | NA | TGTGCCAGCAGCTTAAGGCGGGCCCAAGAGACCCAGTACTTC | CASSLRRAQETQYF
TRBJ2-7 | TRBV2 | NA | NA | TGTGCCAGCAGTGAATTTCGCGAGCAGTACTTC | CASSEFREQYF
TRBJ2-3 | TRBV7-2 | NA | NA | TGTGCCAGCAGCTTGGGACATAGCACAGATACGCAGTATTTT | CASSLGHSTDTQYF
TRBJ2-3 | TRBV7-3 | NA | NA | TGTGCCAGCAGCTCCAGGGGGGAGACAGATACGCAGTATTTT | CASSSRGETDTQYF
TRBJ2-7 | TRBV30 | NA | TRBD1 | TGTGCCTGGAACAGGGGTTCCTCCTACGAGCAGTACTTC | CAWNRGSSYEQYF
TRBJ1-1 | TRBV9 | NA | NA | TGTGCCAGCAGCGTAGGGGGCAGCAACACTGAAGCTTTCTTT | CASSVGGSNTEAFF
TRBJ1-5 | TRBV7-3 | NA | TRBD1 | TGTGCCAGCAGGGGACAGGGGGAAGTACAGCCCCAGCATTTT | CASRGQGEVQPQHF
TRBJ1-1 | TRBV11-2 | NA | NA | TGTGCCAGCAGCTTAGGGACAGCCGAAGCTTTCTTT | CASSLGTAEAFF
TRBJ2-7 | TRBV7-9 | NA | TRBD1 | TGTGCCAGCAGGGGGACAGGGGACGAGCAGTACTTC | CASRGTGDEQYF
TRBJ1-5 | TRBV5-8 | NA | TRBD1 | TGTGCCAGCAGCTGGCGACCGGGACAGAGTAATCAGCCCCAGCATTTT | CASSWRPGQSNQPQHF
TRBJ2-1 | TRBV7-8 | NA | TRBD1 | TGTGCCAGCAGCTCCCCCGGGACAGGTGTGAATGAGCAGTTCTTC | CASSSPGTGVNEQFF
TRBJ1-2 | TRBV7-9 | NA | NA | TGTGCCAGCAGCATCCTATTGGGAGCTTATGGCTACACCTTC | CASSILLGAYGYTF
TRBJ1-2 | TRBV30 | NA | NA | TGTGCCTGGAGTGCGGCAGGGAACTATGGCTACACCTTC | CAWSAAGNYGYTF
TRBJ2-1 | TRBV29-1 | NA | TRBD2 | TGCAGCGTGGAGAAGGGACTAGCGTACGAGCAGTTCTTC | CSVEKGLAYEQFF
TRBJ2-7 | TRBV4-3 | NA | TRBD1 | TGCGCCAGCAGCCACCCGGGACAGATATACGAGCAGTACTTC | CASSHPGQIYEQYF
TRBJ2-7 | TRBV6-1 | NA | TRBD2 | TGTGCCAGCAGTGAAGTGGTAGCGGGGGGACCACCGTTCTACGAGCAGTACTTC | CASSEVVAGGPPFYEQYF
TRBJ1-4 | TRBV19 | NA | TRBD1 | TGTGCCAGTAGGGCCGGGACAGGGGATGAAAAACTGTTTTTT | CASRAGTGDEKLFF
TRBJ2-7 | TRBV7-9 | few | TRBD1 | TGTGCCAGCAGTGATGATTCCGGGACAGGGTACTACGAGCAGTACTTC | CASSDDSGTGYYEQYF
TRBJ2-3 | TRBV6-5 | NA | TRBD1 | TGTGCCAGCAGCCAAGACAGGGAAGATACGCAGTATTTT | CASSQDREDTQYF
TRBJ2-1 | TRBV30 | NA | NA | TGTGCCTGGCGGGACTCCTACAATGAGCAGTTCTTC | CAWRDSYNEQFF
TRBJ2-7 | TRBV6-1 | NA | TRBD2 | TGTGCCAGCAGTATACTAGCGGGGGAGTACGAGCAGTACTTC | CASSILAGEYEQYF
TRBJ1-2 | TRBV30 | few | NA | TGTGCCTGGAATCCTGGACTTTATGGCTACACCTTC | CAWNPGLYGYTF
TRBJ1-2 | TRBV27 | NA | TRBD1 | TGTGCCAGCCGAACAGGGGTTGGGAACTATGGCTACACCTTC | CASRTGVGNYGYTF
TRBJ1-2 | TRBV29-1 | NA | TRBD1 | TGCAGCGCAAGACAGGGGGTTGGCTATGGCTACACCTTC | CSARQGVGYGYTF
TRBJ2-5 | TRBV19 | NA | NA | TGTGCCAGTAGTGGGACGGGGGGCGCAACAGAGACCCAGTACTTC | CASSGTGGATETQYF
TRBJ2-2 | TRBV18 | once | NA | TGTGCCAGCTCACCCATACAGAACACCGGGGAGCTGTTTTTT | CASSPIQNTGELFF
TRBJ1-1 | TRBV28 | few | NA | TGTGCCAGCAGTTTACCCAGTATGAACACTGAAGCTTTCTTT | CASSLPSMNTEAFF
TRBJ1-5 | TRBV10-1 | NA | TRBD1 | TGCGCCAGAACAGGGGGCCACAGCAATCAGCCCCAGCATTTT | CARTGGHSNQPQHF
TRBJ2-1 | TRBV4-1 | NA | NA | TGCGCCAGCAGCCAAGATCATCGCACAGGGTTATACAATGAGCAGTTCTTC | CASSQDHRTGLYNEQFF
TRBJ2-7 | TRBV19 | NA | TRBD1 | TGTGCCAGCAAGGGGACAGGAGTCGCCGAGCAGTACTTC | CASKGTGVAEQYF
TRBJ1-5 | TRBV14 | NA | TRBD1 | TGTGCCAGCAGCAAAGGACAGGGAAGCAATCAGCCCCAGCATTTT | CASSKGQGSNQPQHF
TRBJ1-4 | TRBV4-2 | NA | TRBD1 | TGTGCCAGCAGCCGCCAGGGGGCGCAGACTAATGAAAAACTGTTTTTT | CASSRQGAQTNEKLFF
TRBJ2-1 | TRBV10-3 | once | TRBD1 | TGTGCCATCAGTCAGGGACAGAACTACAATGAGCAGTTCTTC | CAISQGQNYNEQFF
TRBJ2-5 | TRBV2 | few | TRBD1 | TGTGCCAGCAGTCTAACAGGGGTCAGTAGGGAGACCCAGTACTTC | CASSLTGVSRETQYF
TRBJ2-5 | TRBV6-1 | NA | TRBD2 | TGTGCCAGCAGTGATATTCGGGGGGACCGAGAGACCCAGTACTTC | CASSDIRGDRETQYF
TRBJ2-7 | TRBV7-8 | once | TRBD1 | TGTGCCAGCAGCCCGGACAGGGGCACAACGCTCATCTACGAGCAGTACTTC | CASSPDRGTTLIYEQYF
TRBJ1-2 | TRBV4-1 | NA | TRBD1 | TGCGCCAGCAGCCAAGCACCGGGATCGGACAGGGGATTCTACTATGGCTACACCTTC | CASSQAPGSDRGFYYGYTF
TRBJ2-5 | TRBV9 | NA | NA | TGTGCCAGCAGCCCCACTTCACTAGTTTCGGAGACCCAGTACTTC | CASSPTSLVSETQYF
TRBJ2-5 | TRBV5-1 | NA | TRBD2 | TGCGCCAGCGGATTTTACTCTAGCGGGGGCCAAGAGACCCAGTACTTC | CASGFYSSGGQETQYF
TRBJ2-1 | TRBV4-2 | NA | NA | TGTGCCAGCAGCCAAGACAGGAATGAGCAGTTCTTC | CASSQDRNEQFF
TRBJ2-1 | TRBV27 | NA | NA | TGTGCCAGCAGTCTAATTTTACACACAGGTCATGAGCAGTTCTTC | CASSLILHTGHEQFF
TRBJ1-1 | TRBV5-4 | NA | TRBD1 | TGTGCCAGCAGCACGACAGGGATGAACACTGAAGCTTTCTTT | CASSTTGMNTEAFF
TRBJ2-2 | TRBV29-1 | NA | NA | TGCAGCGGGGCAGACAACACCGGGGAGCTGTTTTTT | CSGADNTGELFF
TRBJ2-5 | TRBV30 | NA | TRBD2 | TGTGCCTGGAGAGGACTAGCGACCACACAAGAGACCCAGTACTTC | CAWRGLATTQETQYF
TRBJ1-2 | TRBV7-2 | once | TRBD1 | TGTGCCAGCAGCCCCCGGACAGGAATGTATGGCTACACCTTC | CASSPRTGMYGYTF
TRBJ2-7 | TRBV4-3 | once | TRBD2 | TGCGCCAGCAGCCAGGGGACTAGCGGCTACGAGCAGTACTTC | CASSQGTSGYEQYF
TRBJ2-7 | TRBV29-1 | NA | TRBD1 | TGCAGCTCTACGGGACAGGACTACGAGCAGTACTTC | CSSTGQDYEQYF
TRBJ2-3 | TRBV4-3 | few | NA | TGCGCCAGCAGCCAAGATAGGGGGGGGGCAGATACGCAGTATTTT | CASSQDRGGADTQYF
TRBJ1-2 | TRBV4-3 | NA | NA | TGCGCCAGCAGCCAAGATGGAGGGGACGGCTACACCTTC | CASSQDGGDGYTF
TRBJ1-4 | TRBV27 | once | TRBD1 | TGTGCCAGCAGTCCTCAGGGGGCGGGTAATGAAAAACTGTTTTTT | CASSPQGAGNEKLFF